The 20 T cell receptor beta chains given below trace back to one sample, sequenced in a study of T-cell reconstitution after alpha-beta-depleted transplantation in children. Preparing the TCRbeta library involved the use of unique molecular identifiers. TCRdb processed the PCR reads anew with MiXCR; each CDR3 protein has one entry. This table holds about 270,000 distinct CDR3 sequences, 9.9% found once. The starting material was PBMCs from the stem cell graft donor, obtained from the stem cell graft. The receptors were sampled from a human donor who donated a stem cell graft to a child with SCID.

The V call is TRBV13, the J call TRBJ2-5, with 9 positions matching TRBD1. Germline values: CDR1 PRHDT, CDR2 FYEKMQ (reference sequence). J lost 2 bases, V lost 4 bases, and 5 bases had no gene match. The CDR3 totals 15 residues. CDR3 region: CASSSDRGRQETQYF. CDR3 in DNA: TGTGCCAGCAGCTCGGACAGGGGAAGGCAAGAGACCCAGTACTTC.

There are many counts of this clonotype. CDR3 in amino acids: CSVTPGGGSETQYF. In DNA, the CDR3 is TGCAGCGTTACACCCGGGGGAGGCAGTGAGACCCAGTACTTC. The chain joins TRBV29-1 to TRBJ2-5; a weak D match, TRBD2 (6 bases). Trimming left V 5 bases short and J 5 bases short, with 18 bases between. CDR3 length equals 14 residues. Germline V gene sequence: CDR1 SQVTM, CDR2 ANQGSEA. The variable domain in full, completed from reference TRBV29-1 and TRBJ2-5, reads SAVISQKPSRDICQRGTSLTIQCQVDSQVTMMFWYRQQPGQSLTLIATANQGSEATYESGFVIDKFPISRPNLTFSTLTVSNMSPEDSSIYLCSVTPGGGSETQYFGPGTRLLVL.

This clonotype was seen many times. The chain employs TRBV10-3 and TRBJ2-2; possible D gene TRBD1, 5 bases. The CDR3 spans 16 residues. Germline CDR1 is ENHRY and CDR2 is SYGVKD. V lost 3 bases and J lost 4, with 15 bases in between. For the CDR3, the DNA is TGTGCCATCAGTGAACGAACAGGACACATCACCGGGGAGCTGTTTTTT. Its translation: CAISERTGHITGELFF.

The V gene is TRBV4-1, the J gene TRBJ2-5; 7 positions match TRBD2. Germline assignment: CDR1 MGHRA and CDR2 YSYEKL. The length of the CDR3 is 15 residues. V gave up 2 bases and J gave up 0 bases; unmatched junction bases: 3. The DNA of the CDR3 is TGCGCCAGCAGCCAATATGGGACTAACCAAGAGACCCAGTACTTC. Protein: CASSQYGTNQETQYF.

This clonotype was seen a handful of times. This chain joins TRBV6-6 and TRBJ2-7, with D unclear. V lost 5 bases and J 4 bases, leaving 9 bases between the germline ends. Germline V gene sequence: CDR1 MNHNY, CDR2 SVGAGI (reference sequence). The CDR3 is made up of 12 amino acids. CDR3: CASSPRVYEQYF. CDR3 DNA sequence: TGTGCCAGCAGTCCTAGGGTTTACGAGCAGTACTTC.

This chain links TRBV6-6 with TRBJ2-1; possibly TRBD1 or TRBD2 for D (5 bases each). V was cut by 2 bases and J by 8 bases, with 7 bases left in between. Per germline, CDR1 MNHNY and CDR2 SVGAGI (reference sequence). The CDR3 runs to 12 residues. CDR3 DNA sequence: TGTGCCAGCAGTTACGTGGGGGATGAGCAGTTCTTC. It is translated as CASSYVGDEQFF.

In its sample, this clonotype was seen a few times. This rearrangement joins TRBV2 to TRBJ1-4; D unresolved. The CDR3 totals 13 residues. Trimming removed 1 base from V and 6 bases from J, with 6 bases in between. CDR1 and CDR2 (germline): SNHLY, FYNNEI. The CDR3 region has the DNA TGTGCCAGCAGTGAAGGGGCTGATGAAAAACTGTTTTTT. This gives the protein CASSEGADEKLFF.

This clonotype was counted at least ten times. The DNA of the CDR3 is TGTGCCAGCAGTGGTCGGAGCGGGGGGGTTTCAGAGACCCAGTACTTC. Protein: CASSGRSGGVSETQYF. This rearrangement joins TRBV25-1 to TRBJ2-5; 10 nucleotides align to TRBD2. The germline CDR1 and CDR2 sequences are MGHDK and SYGVNS. J was trimmed by 4 bases and V by 4 bases; bases with no gene match: 9. The CDR3 spans 16 residues.

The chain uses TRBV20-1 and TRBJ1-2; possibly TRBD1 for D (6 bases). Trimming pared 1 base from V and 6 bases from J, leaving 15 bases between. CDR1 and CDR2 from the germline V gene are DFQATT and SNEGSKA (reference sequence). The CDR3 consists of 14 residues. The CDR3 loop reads CSARGTAPTHGYTF. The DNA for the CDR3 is TGCAGTGCTAGAGGGACAGCCCCAACCCATGGCTACACCTTC.

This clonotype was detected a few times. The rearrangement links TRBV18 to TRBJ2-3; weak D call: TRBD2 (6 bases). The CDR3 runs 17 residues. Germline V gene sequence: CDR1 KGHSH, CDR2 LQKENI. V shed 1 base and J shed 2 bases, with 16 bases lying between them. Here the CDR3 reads CASSPRALPGDTDTQYF. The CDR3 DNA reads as TGTGCCAGCTCACCACGGGCCTTGCCGGGGGACACAGATACGCAGTATTTT. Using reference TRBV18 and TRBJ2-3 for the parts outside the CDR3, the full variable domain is NAGVMQNPRHLVRRRGQEARLRCSPMKGHSHVYWYRQLPEEGLKFMVYLQKENIIDESGMPKERFSAEFPKEGPSILRIQQVVRGDSAAYFCASSPRALPGDTDTQYFGPGTRLTVL.

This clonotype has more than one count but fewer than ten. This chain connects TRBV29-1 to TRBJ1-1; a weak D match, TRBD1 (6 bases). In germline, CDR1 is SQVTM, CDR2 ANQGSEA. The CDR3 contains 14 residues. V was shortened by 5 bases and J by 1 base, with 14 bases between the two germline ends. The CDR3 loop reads CSVKIRGANTEAFF. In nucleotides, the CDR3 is TGCAGCGTTAAGATCAGGGGCGCGAACACTGAAGCTTTCTTT.

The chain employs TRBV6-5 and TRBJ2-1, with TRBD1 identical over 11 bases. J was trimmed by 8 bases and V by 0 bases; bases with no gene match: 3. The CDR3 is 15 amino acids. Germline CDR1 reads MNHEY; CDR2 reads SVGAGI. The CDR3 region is CASSYSKDRGHEQFF. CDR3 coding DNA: TGTGCCAGCAGTTACTCGAAGGACAGGGGGCATGAGCAGTTCTTC.

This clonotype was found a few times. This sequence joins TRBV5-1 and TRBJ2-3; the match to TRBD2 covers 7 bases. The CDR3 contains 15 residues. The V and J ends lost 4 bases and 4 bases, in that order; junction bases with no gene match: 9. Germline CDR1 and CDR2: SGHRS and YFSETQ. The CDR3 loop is CASSELARGPDTQYF. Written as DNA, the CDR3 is TGCGCCAGCAGCGAACTAGCGAGAGGTCCAGATACGCAGTATTTT.

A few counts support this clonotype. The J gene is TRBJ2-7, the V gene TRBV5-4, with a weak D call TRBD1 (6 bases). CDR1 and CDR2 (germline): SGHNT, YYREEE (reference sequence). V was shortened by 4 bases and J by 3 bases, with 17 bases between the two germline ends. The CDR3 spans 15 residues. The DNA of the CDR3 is TGTGCCAGCAGCGCATCCGGGACACCAGACTACGAGCAGTACTTC. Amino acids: CASSASGTPDYEQYF.

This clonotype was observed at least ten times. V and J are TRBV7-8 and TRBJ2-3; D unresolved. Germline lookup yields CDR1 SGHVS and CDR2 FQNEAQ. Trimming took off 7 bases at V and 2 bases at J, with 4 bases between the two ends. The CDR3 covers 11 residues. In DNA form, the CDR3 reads TGTGCCAGCACGAACACAGATACGCAGTATTTT. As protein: CASTNTDTQYF. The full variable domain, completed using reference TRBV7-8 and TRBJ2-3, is GAGVSQSPRYKVAKRGQDVALRCDPISGHVSLFWYQQALGQGPEFLTYFQNEAQLDKSGLPSDRFFAERPEGSVSTLKIQRTQQEDSAVYLCASTNTDTQYFGPGTRLTVL.

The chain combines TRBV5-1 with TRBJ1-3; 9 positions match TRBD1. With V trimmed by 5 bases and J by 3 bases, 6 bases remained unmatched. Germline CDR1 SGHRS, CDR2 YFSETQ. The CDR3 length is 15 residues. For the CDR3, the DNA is TGCGCCAGCAGAGCACAGGGGGCAGTTGGAAACACCATATATTTT. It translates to CASRAQGAVGNTIYF. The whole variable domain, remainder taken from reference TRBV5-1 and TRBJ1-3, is KAGVTQTPRYLIKTRGQQVTLSCSPISGHRSVSWYQQTPGQGLQFLFEYFSETQRNKGNFPGRFSGRQFSNSRSEMNVSTLELGDSALYLCASRAQGAVGNTIYFGEGSWLTVV.

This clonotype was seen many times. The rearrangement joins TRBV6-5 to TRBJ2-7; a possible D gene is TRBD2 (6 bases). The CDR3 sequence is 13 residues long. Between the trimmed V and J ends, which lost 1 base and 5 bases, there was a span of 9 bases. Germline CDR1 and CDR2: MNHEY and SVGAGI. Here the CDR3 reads CASSYFGEDEQYF. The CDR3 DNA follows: TGTGCCAGCAGTTACTTTGGGGAGGACGAGCAGTACTTC.

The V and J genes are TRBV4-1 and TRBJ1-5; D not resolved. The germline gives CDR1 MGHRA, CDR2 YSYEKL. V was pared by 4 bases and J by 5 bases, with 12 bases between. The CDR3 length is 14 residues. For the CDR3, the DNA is TGCGCCAGCAGCCCCCGCCAAGACTATCAGCCCCAGCATTTT. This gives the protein CASSPRQDYQPQHF.

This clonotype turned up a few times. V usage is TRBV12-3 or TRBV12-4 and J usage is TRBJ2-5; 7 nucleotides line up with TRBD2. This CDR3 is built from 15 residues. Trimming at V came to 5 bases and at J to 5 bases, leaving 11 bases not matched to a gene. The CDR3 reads CASSPRRGREETQYF. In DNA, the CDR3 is TGTGCCAGCAGTCCCAGGAGAGGGCGGGAGGAGACCCAGTACTTC.

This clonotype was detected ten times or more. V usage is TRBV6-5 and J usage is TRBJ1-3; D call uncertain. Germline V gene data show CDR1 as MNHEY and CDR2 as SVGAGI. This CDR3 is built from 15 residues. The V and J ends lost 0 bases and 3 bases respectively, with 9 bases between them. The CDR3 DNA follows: TGTGCCAGCAGTTACTCCAGCGCCGGTGGAAACACCATATATTTT. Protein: CASSYSSAGGNTIYF.